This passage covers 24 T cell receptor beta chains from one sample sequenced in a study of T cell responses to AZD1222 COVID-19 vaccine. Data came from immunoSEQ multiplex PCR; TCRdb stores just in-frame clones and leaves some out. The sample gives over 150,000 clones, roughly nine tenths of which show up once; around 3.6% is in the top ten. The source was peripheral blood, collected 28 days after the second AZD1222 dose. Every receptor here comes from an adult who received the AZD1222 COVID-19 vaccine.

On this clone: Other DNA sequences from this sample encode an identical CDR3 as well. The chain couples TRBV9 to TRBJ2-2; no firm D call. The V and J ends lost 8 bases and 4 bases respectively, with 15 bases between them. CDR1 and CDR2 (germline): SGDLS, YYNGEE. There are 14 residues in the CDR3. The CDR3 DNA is TGTGCCAGTAGCCCGAGCCTCGGCACCGGGGAGCTGTTTTTT. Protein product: CASSPSLGTGELFF.

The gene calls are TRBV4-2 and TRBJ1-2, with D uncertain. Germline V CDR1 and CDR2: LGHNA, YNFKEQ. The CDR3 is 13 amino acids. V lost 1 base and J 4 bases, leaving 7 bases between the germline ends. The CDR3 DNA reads TGTGCCAGCAGCCAAGGCTCACCCTATGGCTACACCTTC. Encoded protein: CASSQGSPYGYTF.

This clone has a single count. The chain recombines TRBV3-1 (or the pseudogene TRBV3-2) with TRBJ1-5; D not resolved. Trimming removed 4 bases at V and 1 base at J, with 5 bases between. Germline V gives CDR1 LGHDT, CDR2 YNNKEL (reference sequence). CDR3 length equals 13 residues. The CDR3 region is CASSPSSNQPQHF. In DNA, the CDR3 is TGTGCCAGCAGCCCTTCGAGCAATCAGCCCCAGCATTTT.

The CDR3 here is CASSLGREAFF. DNA for the CDR3: TGTGCCAGCAGTTTAGGCAGGGAAGCTTTCTTT. This chain links TRBV28 with TRBJ1-1; no clear D gene. Per germline, CDR1 MDHEN and CDR2 SYDVKM. The CDR3 totals 11 residues. The V end lost 2 bases, the J end lost 8 bases, and 6 bases lay between the germline ends.

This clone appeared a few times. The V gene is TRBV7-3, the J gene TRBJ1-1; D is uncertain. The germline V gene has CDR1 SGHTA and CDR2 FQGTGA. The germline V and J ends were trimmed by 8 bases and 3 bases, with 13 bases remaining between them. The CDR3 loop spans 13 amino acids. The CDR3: CASSLSRDTEAFF. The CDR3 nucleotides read TGTGCCAGCTCTTTATCTCGGGACACTGAAGCTTTCTTT. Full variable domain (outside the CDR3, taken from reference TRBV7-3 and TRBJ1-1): GAGVSQTPSNKVTEKGKYVELRCDPISGHTALYWYRQSLGQGPEFLIYFQGTGAADDSGLPNDRFFAVRPEGSVSTLKIQRTERGDSAVYLCASSLSRDTEAFFGQGTRLTVV.

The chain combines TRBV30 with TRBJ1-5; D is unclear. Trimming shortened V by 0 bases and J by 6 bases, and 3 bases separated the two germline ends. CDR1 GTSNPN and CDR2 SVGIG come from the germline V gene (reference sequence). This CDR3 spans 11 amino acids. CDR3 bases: TGTGCCTGGAGTGTGAGTCAGCCCCAGCATTTT. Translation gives CAWSVSQPQHF.

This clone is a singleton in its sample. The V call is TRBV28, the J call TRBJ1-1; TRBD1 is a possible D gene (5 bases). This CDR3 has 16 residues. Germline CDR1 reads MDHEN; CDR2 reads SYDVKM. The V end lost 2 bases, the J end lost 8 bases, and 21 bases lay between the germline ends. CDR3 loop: CASSLGEGTARREAFF. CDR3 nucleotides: TGTGCCAGCAGTTTAGGGGAGGGGACCGCTAGAAGGGAAGCTTTCTTT.

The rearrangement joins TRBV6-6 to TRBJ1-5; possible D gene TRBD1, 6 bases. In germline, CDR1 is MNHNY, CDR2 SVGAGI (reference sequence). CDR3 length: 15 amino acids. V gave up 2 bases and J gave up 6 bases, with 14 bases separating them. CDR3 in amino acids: CASSYGPGQGQPQHF. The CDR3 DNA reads TGTGCCAGCAGTTACGGCCCGGGACAAGGTCAGCCCCAGCATTTT.

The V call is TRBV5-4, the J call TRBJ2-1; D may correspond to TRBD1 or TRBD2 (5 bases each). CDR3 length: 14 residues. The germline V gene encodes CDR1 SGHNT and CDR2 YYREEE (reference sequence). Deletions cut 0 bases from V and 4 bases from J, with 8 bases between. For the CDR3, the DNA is TGTGCCAGCAGCTTGGGGGACGCGTACAATGAGCAGTTCTTC. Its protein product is CASSLGDAYNEQFF.

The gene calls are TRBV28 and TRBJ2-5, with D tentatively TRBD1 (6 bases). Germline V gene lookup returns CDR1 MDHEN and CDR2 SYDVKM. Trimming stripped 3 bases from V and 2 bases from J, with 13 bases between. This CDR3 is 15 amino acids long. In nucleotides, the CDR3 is TGTGCCAGCAGTTTCTCTGGGACATCACAAGAGACCCAGTACTTC. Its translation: CASSFSGTSQETQYF.

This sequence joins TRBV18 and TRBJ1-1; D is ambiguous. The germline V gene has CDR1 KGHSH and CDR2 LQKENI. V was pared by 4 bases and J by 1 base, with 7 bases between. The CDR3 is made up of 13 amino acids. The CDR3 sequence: CASSQYGNTEAFF. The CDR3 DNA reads TGTGCCAGCTCACAATACGGGAACACTGAAGCTTTCTTT.

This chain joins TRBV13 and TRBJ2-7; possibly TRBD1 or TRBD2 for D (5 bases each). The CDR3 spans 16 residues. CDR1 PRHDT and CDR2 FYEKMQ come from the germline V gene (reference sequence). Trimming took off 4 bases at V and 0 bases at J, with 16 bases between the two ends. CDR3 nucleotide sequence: TGTGCCAGCAGCTCGACCGGGACGCCGAGCTCCTACGAGCAGTACTTC. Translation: CASSSTGTPSSYEQYF.

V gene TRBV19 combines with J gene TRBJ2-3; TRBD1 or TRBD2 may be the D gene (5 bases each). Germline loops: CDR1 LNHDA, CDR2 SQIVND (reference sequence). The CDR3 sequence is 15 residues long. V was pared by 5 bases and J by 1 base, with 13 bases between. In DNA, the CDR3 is TGTGCCAGTAGTCGAGGGGAATCGGGCACAGATACGCAGTATTTT. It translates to CASSRGESGTDTQYF.

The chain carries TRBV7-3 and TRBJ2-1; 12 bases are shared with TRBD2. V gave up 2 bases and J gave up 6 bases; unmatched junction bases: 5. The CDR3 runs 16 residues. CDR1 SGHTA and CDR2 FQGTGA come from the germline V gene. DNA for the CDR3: TGTGCCAGCAGCTTACTTGGACTAGCGGGATTCAATGAGCAGTTCTTC. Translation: CASSLLGLAGFNEQFF.

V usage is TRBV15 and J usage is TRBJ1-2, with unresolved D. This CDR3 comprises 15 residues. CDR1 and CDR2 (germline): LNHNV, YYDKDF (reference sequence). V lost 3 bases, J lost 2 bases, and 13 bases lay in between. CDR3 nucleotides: TGTGCCACCAGCAGCGGGGAGACGGTGAACTATGGCTACACCTTC. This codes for CATSSGETVNYGYTF.

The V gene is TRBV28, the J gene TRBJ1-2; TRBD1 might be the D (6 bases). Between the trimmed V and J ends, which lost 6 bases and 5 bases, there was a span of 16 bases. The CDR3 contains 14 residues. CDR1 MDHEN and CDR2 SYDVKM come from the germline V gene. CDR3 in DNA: TGTGCCAGCAGGAGAACAGGGCTAGAGTATGGCTACACCTTC. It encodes CASRRTGLEYGYTF.

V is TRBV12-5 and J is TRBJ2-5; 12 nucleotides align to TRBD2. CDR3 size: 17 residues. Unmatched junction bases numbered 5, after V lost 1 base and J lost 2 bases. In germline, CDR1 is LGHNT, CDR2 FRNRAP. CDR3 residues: CASGLALAGGPQETQYF. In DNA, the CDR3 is TGTGCTAGTGGTTTGGCCCTAGCGGGAGGGCCACAAGAGACCCAGTACTTC.

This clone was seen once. The CDR3 loop is CASSPMGRRNQPQHF. In nucleotides, the CDR3 is TGTGCCAGCAGTCCTATGGGCCGCCGCAATCAGCCCCAGCATTTT. This chain links TRBV6-5 with TRBJ1-5; unclear D gene. CDR3 length: 15 amino acids. CDR1 and CDR2 from the germline V gene are MNHEY and SVGAGI. The V end lost 5 bases, the J end lost 2 bases, and 13 bases lay between the germline ends.

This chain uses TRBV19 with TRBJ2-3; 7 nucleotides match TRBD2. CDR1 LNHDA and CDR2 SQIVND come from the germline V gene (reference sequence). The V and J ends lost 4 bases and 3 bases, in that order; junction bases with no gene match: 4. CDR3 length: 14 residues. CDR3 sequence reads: CASSKGLETDTQYF. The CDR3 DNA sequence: TGTGCCAGTAGTAAAGGACTAGAAACAGATACGCAGTATTTT.

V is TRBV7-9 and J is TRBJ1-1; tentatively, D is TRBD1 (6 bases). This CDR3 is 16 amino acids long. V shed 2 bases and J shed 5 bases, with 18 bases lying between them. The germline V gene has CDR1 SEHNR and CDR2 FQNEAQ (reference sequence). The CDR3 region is CASSLLNSRGRTEAFF. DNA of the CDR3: TGTGCCAGCAGCTTATTAAACTCCAGGGGCAGGACTGAAGCTTTCTTT.

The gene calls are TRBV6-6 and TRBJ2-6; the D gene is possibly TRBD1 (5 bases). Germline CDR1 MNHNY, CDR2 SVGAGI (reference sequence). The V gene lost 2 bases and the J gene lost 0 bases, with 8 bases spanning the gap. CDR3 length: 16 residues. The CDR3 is CASSYDRPSGANVLTF. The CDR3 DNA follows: TGTGCCAGCAGTTACGACAGACCCTCTGGGGCCAACGTCCTGACTTTC.

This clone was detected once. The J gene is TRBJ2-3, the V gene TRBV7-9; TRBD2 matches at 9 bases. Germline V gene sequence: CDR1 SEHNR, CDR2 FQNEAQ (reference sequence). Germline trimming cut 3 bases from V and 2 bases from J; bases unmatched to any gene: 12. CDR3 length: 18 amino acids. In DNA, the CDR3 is TGTGCCAGCAGCTTCTCGGCTAGCGGGACTGAGATCACAGATACGCAGTATTTT. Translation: CASSFSASGTEITDTQYF. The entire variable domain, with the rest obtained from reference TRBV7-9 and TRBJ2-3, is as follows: DTGVSQNPRHKITKRGQNVTFRCDPISEHNRLYWYRQTLGQGPEFLTYFQNEAQLEKSRLLSDRFSAERPKGSFSTLEIQRTEQGDSAMYLCASSFSASGTEITDTQYFGPGTRLTVL.

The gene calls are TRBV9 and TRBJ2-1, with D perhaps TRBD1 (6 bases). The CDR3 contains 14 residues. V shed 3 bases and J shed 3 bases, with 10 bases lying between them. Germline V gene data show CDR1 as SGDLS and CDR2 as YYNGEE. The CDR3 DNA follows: TGTGCCAGCAGCGGAGGACAGTTCTACAATGAGCAGTTCTTC. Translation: CASSGGQFYNEQFF.

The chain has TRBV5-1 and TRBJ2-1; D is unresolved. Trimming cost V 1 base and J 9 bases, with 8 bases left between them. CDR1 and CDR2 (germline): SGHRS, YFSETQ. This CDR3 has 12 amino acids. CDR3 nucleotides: TGCGCCAGCAGCTTGAAAGGCACTGAGCAGTTCTTC. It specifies CASSLKGTEQFF.